The TCR beta chain under discussion was sequenced for a study of OX40 agonist ivuxolimab in advanced cancers. Turning to the study itself: In this cohort, patients received ivuxolimab, an agonistic anti-OX40 (CD134) antibody. Prior therapy, whether anti-PD-1, anti-PD-L1 or anti-CTLA-4, was allowed, and roughly 40% had some. Study results and limitations: Clonal expansion in partial responders at 0.1-3.0 mg/kg ranked among the lowest.

Measured with immunoSEQ multiplex PCR; TCRdb has only the in-frame clones, and not every one. This repertoire shows over 30,000 clones, roughly 80% found once; its top ten account for 2.6%. In the case of this clone: As yet, its antigen is unknown.

CDR1 and CDR2 (germline): SNHLY, FYNNEI. The CDR3 length is 16 residues. V gave up 4 bases and J gave up 0 bases; unmatched junction bases: 5. This specimen was CD4+ or CD8+ T cells sorted from blood, taken in a trial of the OX40 agonist ivuxolimab. This clonotype was sampled from an adult with an advanced solid tumor such as melanoma, head and neck, liver or kidney cancer. The chain has TRBV2 and TRBJ2-4, with TRBD2 matching 8 bases. The CDR3, as DNA: TGTGCCAGCAGTGCCCACGGGACTAGAGCCAAAAACATTCAGTACTTC. Translation: CASSAHGTRAKNIQYF.